The 32 T cell receptor beta chains reported below all come from one sample, sequenced in a study of cytomegalovirus exposure and HLA in healthy donors. Primers included in the PCR were 60 Vbeta and 13 Jbeta primers. Assay used: immunoSEQ multiplex PCR; TCRdb lists only in-frame clones, some missing. The sample records 90,000 to 120,000 clones, roughly 75% being singletons. The sample consisted of PBMCs. Every receptor here comes from a male donor in good health and CMV-seropositive.

This clone was counted only a few times. The chain carries TRBV25-1 and TRBJ2-7, with TRBD1 matching over 8 bases. The germline V gene encodes CDR1 MGHDK and CDR2 SYGVNS. Trimming took 3 bases from V and 2 from J; bases not matched to a gene: 6. This CDR3 comprises 15 residues. The CDR3 is CASSDDNRGTYEQYF. The CDR3 bases are TGTGCCAGCAGTGACGATAACAGGGGGACCTACGAGCAGTACTTC.

The chain recombines TRBV4-3 with TRBJ1-6; TRBD1 aligns across 8 bases. V shed 2 bases, J shed 6 bases, and the junction held 6 bases outside the gene matches. The CDR3 is made up of 16 amino acids. From germline, CDR1 is LGHNA and CDR2 YSLEER. The CDR3 region is CASSQTDRDPNSPLHF. The CDR3 coding sequence is TGCGCCAGCAGCCAAACGGACAGGGACCCTAATTCACCCCTCCACTTT.

This chain links TRBV5-1 with TRBJ2-7, with 7 bases aligning to TRBD1. This CDR3 has 14 residues. The trim removed 4 bases at V and 5 bases at J, leaving 9 bases unmatched. Germline V gives CDR1 SGHRS, CDR2 YFSETQ. This CDR3 is CASSRPGQPNEQYF. The CDR3 DNA reads as TGCGCCAGCAGCAGACCGGGACAGCCGAACGAGCAGTACTTC.

This rearrangement joins TRBV11-3 to TRBJ2-1; maybe TRBD1 (5 bases). CDR1 is SGHNT, CDR2 YENEEA, per germline. The CDR3 covers 12 residues. Trimming pared 3 bases from V and 10 bases from J, leaving 10 bases between. CDR3 sequence (DNA): TGTGCCAGCAGCTTTCCAGGGTACGAGCAGTTCTTC. It yields the protein CASSFPGYEQFF.

J is TRBJ2-5 and V is TRBV2, with no clear D. V was clipped by 6 bases and J by 1 base, with 6 bases between them. Per germline, CDR1 SNHLY and CDR2 FYNNEI. This CDR3 has 12 amino acids. The DNA for the CDR3 is TGTGCCAGCAGGGGCTTCCAAGAGACCCAGTACTTC. It codes for CASRGFQETQYF.

The chain employs TRBV18 and TRBJ1-1, with TRBD1 as a possible D gene (5 bases). The CDR3 contains 15 residues. The ends were cut back, 0 bases at V and 1 base at J, with 9 bases in the middle. CDR1 is KGHSH, CDR2 LQKENI, per germline. For the CDR3, the DNA is TGTGCCAGCTCACCACCGTACGGGGGGAACACTGAAGCTTTCTTT. Amino acids: CASSPPYGGNTEAFF. Full variable domain (rest looked up from reference TRBV18 and TRBJ1-1): NAGVMQNPRHLVRRRGQEARLRCSPMKGHSHVYWYRQLPEEGLKFMVYLQKENIIDESGMPKERFSAEFPKEGPSILRIQQVVRGDSAAYFCASSPPYGGNTEAFFGQGTRLTVV.

The rearrangement links TRBV7-8 to TRBJ2-7; 7 nucleotides agree with TRBD1. Germline lookup yields CDR1 SGHVS and CDR2 FQNEAQ. V lost 4 bases to trimming and J lost 1 base; unmatched junction nucleotides: 1. This CDR3 is 13 amino acids long. CDR3 DNA sequence: TGTGCCAGCAGCTCGACAGGGTCCTACGAGCAGTACTTC. Amino acids: CASSSTGSYEQYF. Combining the CDR3 with reference TRBV7-8 and TRBJ2-7 gives the whole variable domain GAGVSQSPRYKVAKRGQDVALRCDPISGHVSLFWYQQALGQGPEFLTYFQNEAQLDKSGLPSDRFFAERPEGSVSTLKIQRTQQEDSAVYLCASSSTGSYEQYFGPGTRLTVT.

This clone was seen a single time. V usage is TRBV7-9 and J usage is TRBJ1-5; D ambiguous. Germline loops: CDR1 SEHNR, CDR2 FQNEAQ (reference sequence). The CDR3 totals 15 residues. V dropped 1 base and J dropped 3 bases, with 10 bases sitting between them. The CDR3 region is CASSLDGGVNQPQHF. The CDR3 nucleotides read TGTGCCAGCAGCTTAGATGGCGGTGTCAATCAGCCCCAGCATTTT. The variable domain in full, with the rest retrieved from reference TRBV7-9 and TRBJ1-5, is DTGVSQNPRHKITKRGQNVTFRCDPISEHNRLYWYRQTLGQGPEFLTYFQNEAQLEKSRLLSDRFSAERPKGSFSTLEIQRTEQGDSAMYLCASSLDGGVNQPQHFGDGTRLSIL.

This sequence joins TRBV4-2 and TRBJ2-1, with D possibly TRBD2 on 6 matching bases. Per the germline V gene, CDR1 is LGHNA and CDR2 is YNFKEQ. Trimming shortened V by 1 base and J by 5 bases, and 15 bases separated the two germline ends. The CDR3 sequence is 16 residues long. The CDR3 nucleotides are TGTGCCAGCAGCCAAGTGGGCGGGGACCTCAACAATGAGCAGTTCTTC. It is translated as CASSQVGGDLNNEQFF.

The V call is TRBV6-6, the J call TRBJ1-1, with no clear D. The CDR3 extends over 13 amino acids. V was cut by 5 bases and J by 1 base, with 8 bases left in between. CDR1 is MNHNY, CDR2 SVGAGI, per germline (reference sequence). The CDR3 DNA is TGTGCCAGCAGTGATTACAAGAACACTGAAGCTTTCTTT. It yields the protein CASSDYKNTEAFF.

As concerns this clone: In the same sample, other DNA sequences code for this CDR3. The chain links TRBV20-1 to TRBJ2-1; D not certain. The CDR3 is made up of 11 amino acids. Germline values: CDR1 DFQATT, CDR2 SNEGSKA (reference sequence). The V gene lost 3 bases and the J gene lost 4 bases, with 4 bases spanning the gap. CDR3 sequence: CSASPYNEQFF. CDR3 nucleotide sequence: TGCAGTGCTAGCCCTTACAATGAGCAGTTCTTC.

V is TRBV7-9 and J is TRBJ2-5; TRBD2 might be the D (5 bases). Trimming removed 0 bases from V and 0 bases from J, with 14 bases in between. The length of the CDR3 is 17 residues. CDR1 is SEHNR and CDR2 is FQNEAQ in the germline V gene (reference sequence). The CDR3 nucleotides read TGTGCCAGCAGCTTAGCGATCCTAGCTATAAACCAAGAGACCCAGTACTTC. It encodes CASSLAILAINQETQYF.

J is TRBJ1-2 and V is TRBV19, with 11 bases matching TRBD1. This CDR3 contains 18 residues. The trim removed 6 bases at V and 2 bases at J, leaving 14 bases unmatched. CDR1 is LNHDA, CDR2 SQIVND, per germline (reference sequence). The CDR3 region has the DNA TGTGCCAGTAGGACGCCGAAAGGACAGGGGGCAAGGAACTATGGCTACACCTTC. It yields the protein CASRTPKGQGARNYGYTF.

CDR3 in DNA: TGTGCCAGCAGTTATCACCGGGACAGGAACACTGAAGCTTTCTTT. The encoded protein is CASSYHRDRNTEAFF. This chain links TRBV6-5 with TRBJ1-1, with 7 bases fitting TRBD1. With V trimmed by 3 bases and J by 1 base, 5 bases remained unmatched. The germline CDR1 and CDR2 sequences are MNHEY and SVGAGI. The CDR3 loop spans 15 amino acids.

The chain has TRBV19 and TRBJ1-5, with D possibly matching TRBD1 (5 bases). Germline V CDR1 and CDR2: LNHDA, SQIVND (reference sequence). V was trimmed by 3 bases and J by 0 bases, leaving 9 bases between them. The length of the CDR3 is 15 residues. CDR3 nucleotides: TGTGCCAGTAGTATCAGGGCATCTAGCAATCAGCCCCAGCATTTT. Residues: CASSIRASSNQPQHF.

DNA for the CDR3: TGTGCCAGCAGCCAAGATGGGAGACAGGTTTACTTC. Translating it yields CASSQDGRQVYF. The V call is TRBV14, the J call TRBJ2-7, with D perhaps TRBD1 (6 bases). V dropped 0 bases and J dropped 13 bases, with 13 bases sitting between them. Germline values: CDR1 SGHDN, CDR2 FVKESK. CDR3 length: 12 amino acids.

The chain recombines TRBV27 with TRBJ1-4; 7 bases map to TRBD1. The V and J ends lost 2 bases and 3 bases, in that order; junction bases with no gene match: 3. CDR1 and CDR2 (germline): MNHEY, SMNVEV (reference sequence). The CDR3 covers 15 residues. The CDR3: CASSLLQGSNEKLFF. The DNA of the CDR3 is TGTGCCAGCAGTTTACTACAGGGGTCTAATGAAAAACTGTTTTTT.

This rearrangement joins TRBV5-6 to TRBJ2-1; D may be TRBD1 (6 bases). This CDR3 has 12 amino acids. The germline gives CDR1 SGHDT, CDR2 YYEEEE. V gave up 3 bases and J gave up 8 bases, with 9 bases separating them. DNA of the CDR3: TGTGCCAGCAGCTGGGGGCTGGATGAGCAGTTCTTC. The encoded protein is CASSWGLDEQFF.

CDR3 protein: CASSTRTGGSGNTIYF. DNA for the CDR3: TGTGCCAGTAGTACCCGGACAGGGGGCAGTGGAAACACCATATATTTT. This chain uses TRBV19 with TRBJ1-3; 11 nucleotides agree with TRBD1. Looked up from germline, CDR1 is LNHDA and CDR2 is SQIVND (reference sequence). The CDR3 totals 16 residues. Trimming at V came to 4 bases and at J to 3 bases, leaving 5 bases not matched to a gene.

This sequence joins TRBV27 and TRBJ2-7; D uncertain. The CDR3 runs 11 residues. Trimming stripped 5 bases from V and 3 bases from J, with 5 bases between. CDR1 is MNHEY and CDR2 is SMNVEV in the germline V gene (reference sequence). The CDR3 reads CASSQNYEQYF. The CDR3 DNA follows: TGTGCCAGCAGTCAAAACTACGAGCAGTACTTC.

V is TRBV27 and J is TRBJ2-7; 7 bases are a match to TRBD1. The CDR3 sequence is 15 residues long. Germline V CDR1 and CDR2: MNHEY, SMNVEV (reference sequence). V trimming: 3 bases; J trimming: 3 bases; junction bases outside the gene matches: 8. In DNA, the CDR3 is TGTGCCAGCAGTTTCGGTCCGGGACAGAGCTACGAGCAGTACTTC. Translating gives CASSFGPGQSYEQYF.

This clone was observed a few times. The chain uses TRBV4-2 and TRBJ2-3; 10 bases fit TRBD2. The V segment lost 1 base and the J segment 5 bases; nucleotides outside the gene matches: 6. This CDR3 has 16 residues. CDR1 is LGHNA and CDR2 is YNFKEQ in the germline V gene. The CDR3 loop is CASSQVGASGGDTQYF. CDR3 sequence (DNA): TGTGCCAGCAGCCAAGTCGGGGCTAGCGGGGGAGATACGCAGTATTTT.

This chain links TRBV5-1 with TRBJ1-4, with unresolved D. This CDR3 spans 14 amino acids. V dropped 4 bases and J dropped 0 bases, with 7 bases sitting between them. Per germline, CDR1 SGHRS and CDR2 YFSETQ. CDR3 in amino acids: CASSVQSTNEKLFF. CDR3 nucleotide sequence: TGCGCCAGCAGCGTACAGTCAACTAATGAAAAACTGTTTTTT.

The chain employs TRBV7-9 and TRBJ1-4; weak D call: TRBD1 (6 bases). Per germline, CDR1 SEHNR and CDR2 FQNEAQ (reference sequence). The ends were cut back, 0 bases at V and 7 bases at J, with 12 bases in the middle. This CDR3 has 15 residues. CDR3 DNA: TGTGCCAGCAGCTTAGCGCGGGGGCTCGGTGAAAAACTGTTTTTT. Amino acid sequence: CASSLARGLGEKLFF.

The chain combines TRBV25-1 with TRBJ1-4, with D hard to call. CDR1 and CDR2 (germline): MGHDK, SYGVNS. The length of the CDR3 is 15 residues. The V end was cut by 3 bases, the J end by 8 bases, with 16 bases between. The CDR3: CASSDPTGGLEKLFF. The CDR3 DNA is TGTGCCAGCAGTGACCCGACTGGAGGGTTAGAAAAACTGTTTTTT.

The rearrangement uses TRBV4-2 and TRBJ2-1; TRBD2 matches 7 bases. Losses at the gene ends were 4 bases for V and 2 bases for J; bases not matched to a gene: 8. Germline V CDR1 and CDR2: LGHNA, YNFKEQ. The CDR3 is 16 amino acids. CDR3 loop: CASSPRLGGAYNEQFF. In DNA form, the CDR3 reads TGTGCCAGCAGCCCCCGCCTGGGGGGGGCCTACAATGAGCAGTTCTTC.

This clone was detected only a few times. The J gene is TRBJ1-4, the V gene TRBV6-5; D possibly corresponds to TRBD1 (5 bases). V was cut by 5 bases and J by 2 bases, with 9 bases left in between. The CDR3 consists of 14 residues. Per the germline V gene, CDR1 is MNHEY and CDR2 is SVGAGI. The CDR3 loop is CASSRGWTNEKLFF. The CDR3 DNA sequence: TGTGCCAGCAGTCGGGGGTGGACTAATGAAAAACTGTTTTTT.

In this sample, this clone turned up a few times. This chain links TRBV5-4 with TRBJ1-2, with 9 bases lining up with TRBD1. J gave up 13 bases and V 3 bases, and 10 bases lay outside the gene matches. The CDR3 runs to 13 residues. The germline CDR1 and CDR2 sequences are SGHNT and YYREEE (reference sequence). CDR3 region: CASSSPTGGSFTF. The CDR3 DNA follows: TGTGCCAGCAGCTCTCCGACAGGGGGTTCATTCACCTTC.

This rearrangement joins TRBV30 to TRBJ2-5; TRBD2 is a possible D gene (6 bases). Trimming removed 4 bases at V and 4 bases at J, with 10 bases between. Germline CDR1 and CDR2: GTSNPN and SVGIG (reference sequence). This CDR3 comprises 12 residues. The CDR3 sequence is CAWTTGVETQYF. The CDR3 bases are TGTGCCTGGACCACGGGGGTAGAGACCCAGTACTTC.

CDR3 in amino acids: CASSSPAGLAQETQYF. The CDR3 nucleotides read TGTGCCAGCAGCTCTCCAGCGGGCTTGGCCCAAGAGACCCAGTACTTC. The chain carries TRBV28 and TRBJ2-5, with D possibly being TRBD2 (6 bases). V lost 6 bases and J lost 1, with 18 bases in between. CDR3 length equals 16 residues. Germline-derived CDR1 and CDR2 are MDHEN and SYDVKM.

The CDR3 sequence: CASSGTGDRELFF. CDR3 in DNA: TGTGCCAGCAGCGGGACAGGGGACCGGGAGCTGTTTTTT. The rearrangement joins TRBV9 to TRBJ2-2; TRBD1 agrees at 9 bases. The CDR3 has 13 residues. Looked up from germline, CDR1 is SGDLS and CDR2 is YYNGEE. V lost 3 bases, J lost 9 bases, and 3 bases stayed unmatched. Using reference TRBV9 and TRBJ2-2 for the parts outside the CDR3, the full variable domain is DSGVTQTPKHLITATGQRVTLRCSPRSGDLSVYWYQQSLDQGLQFLIQYYNGEERAKGNILERFSAQQFPDLHSELNLSSLELGDSALYFCASSGTGDRELFFGEGSRLTVL.

This clone was detected only a few times. The chain couples TRBV30 to TRBJ1-1; D perhaps matches TRBD1 (6 bases). CDR1 and CDR2 from the germline V gene are GTSNPN and SVGIG (reference sequence). The CDR3 length is 16 residues. The ends were cut back, 2 bases at V and 3 bases at J, with 19 bases in the middle. The CDR3 coding sequence is TGTGCCTGGAGTACAGGACTAGCCTCAGGGGACACTGAAGCTTTCTTT. It translates to CAWSTGLASGDTEAFF.